This T cell receptor (beta chain) was recorded in a study of T cell repertoires in cytomegalovirus infection. Study results and caveats: CMV carriers having the relevant HLA were flagged by cumulative public TCR beta family frequency.

A single record per CDR3 protein comes from TCRdb applying MiXCR to the reads. This table holds about 700,000 distinct CDR3 sequences, about 30% found once. V lost 10 bases and J lost 1, with 11 bases in between. CDR1 is MDHEN and CDR2 is SYDVKM in the germline V gene. The CDR3 sequence is 13 residues long. This clonotype has a handful of counts. The antigen remains unidentified. The chain links TRBV28 to TRBJ2-4; either TRBD1 or TRBD2 may fit D (5 bases each). Source: cultured PBMCs, taken from culture after CMV antigen stimulation. This TCR derives from a human donor in good health (CMV status not recorded). Some clones in this sample may be carry-over from other donors' samples. This chain's CDR3 is CAIARDAKNIQYF. Here the CDR3 DNA reads TGTGCCATCGCCAGGGACGCCAAAAACATTCAGTACTTC.